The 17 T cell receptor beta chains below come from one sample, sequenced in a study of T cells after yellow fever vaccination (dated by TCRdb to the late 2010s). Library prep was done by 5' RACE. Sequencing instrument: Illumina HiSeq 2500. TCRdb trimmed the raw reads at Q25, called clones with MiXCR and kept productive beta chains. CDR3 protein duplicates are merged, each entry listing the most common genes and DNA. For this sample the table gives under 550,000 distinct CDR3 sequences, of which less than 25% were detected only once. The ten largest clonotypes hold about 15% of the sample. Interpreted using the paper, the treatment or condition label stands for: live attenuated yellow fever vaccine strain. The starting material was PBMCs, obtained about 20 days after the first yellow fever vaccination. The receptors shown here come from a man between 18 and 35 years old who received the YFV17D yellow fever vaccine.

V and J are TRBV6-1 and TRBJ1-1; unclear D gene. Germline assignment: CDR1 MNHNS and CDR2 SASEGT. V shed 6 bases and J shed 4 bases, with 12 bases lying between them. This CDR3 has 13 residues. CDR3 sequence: CASSKRKLTEAFF. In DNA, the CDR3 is TGTGCCAGCAGCAAACGAAAACTCACTGAAGCTTTCTTT.

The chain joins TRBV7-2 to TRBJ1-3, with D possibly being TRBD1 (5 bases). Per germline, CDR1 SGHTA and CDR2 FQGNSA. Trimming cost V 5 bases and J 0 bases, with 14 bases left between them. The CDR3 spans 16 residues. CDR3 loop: CASSPFGGFSGNTIYF. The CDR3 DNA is TGTGCCAGCAGCCCCTTCGGGGGGTTCTCTGGAAACACCATATATTTT.

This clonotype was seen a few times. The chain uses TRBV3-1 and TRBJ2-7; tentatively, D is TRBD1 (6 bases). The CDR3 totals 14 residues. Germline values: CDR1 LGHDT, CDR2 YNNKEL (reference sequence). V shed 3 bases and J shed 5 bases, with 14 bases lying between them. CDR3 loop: CASSQFQGRHEQYF. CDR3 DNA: TGTGCCAGCAGCCAGTTCCAGGGGCGGCACGAGCAGTACTTC.

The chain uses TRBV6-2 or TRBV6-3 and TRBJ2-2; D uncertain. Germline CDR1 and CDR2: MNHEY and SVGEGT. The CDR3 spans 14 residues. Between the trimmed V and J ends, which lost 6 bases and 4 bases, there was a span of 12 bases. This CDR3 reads CASSLGDRTGELFF. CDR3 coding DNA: TGTGCCAGCAGCCTCGGTGATCGCACCGGGGAGCTGTTTTTT.

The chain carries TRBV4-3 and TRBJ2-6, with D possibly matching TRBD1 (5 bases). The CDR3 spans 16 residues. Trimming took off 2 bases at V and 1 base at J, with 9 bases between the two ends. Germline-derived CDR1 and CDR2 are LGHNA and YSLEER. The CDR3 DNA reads TGCGCCAGCAGCCAACAAAGGGGATCTGGGGCCAACGTCCTGACTTTC. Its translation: CASSQQRGSGANVLTF.

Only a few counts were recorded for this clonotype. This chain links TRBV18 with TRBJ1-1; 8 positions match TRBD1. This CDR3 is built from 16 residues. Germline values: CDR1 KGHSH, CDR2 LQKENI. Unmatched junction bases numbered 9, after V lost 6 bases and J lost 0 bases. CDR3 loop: CASSPDRGTMNTEAFF. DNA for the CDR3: TGTGCCAGCTCTCCTGACAGGGGAACCATGAACACTGAAGCTTTCTTT.

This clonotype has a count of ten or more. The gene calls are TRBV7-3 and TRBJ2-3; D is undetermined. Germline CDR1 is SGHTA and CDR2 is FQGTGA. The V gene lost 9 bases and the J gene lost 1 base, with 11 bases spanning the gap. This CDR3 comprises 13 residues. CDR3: CASSPAGTDTQYF. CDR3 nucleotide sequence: TGTGCCAGTTCCCCTGCAGGCACAGATACGCAGTATTTT.

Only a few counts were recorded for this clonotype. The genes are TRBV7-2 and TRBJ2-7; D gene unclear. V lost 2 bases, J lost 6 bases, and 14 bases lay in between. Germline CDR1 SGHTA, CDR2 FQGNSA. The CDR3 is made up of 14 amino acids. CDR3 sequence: CASSLWARSGEQYF. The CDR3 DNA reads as TGTGCCAGCAGCTTATGGGCGAGGTCAGGCGAGCAGTACTTC. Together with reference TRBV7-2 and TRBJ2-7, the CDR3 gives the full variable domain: GAGVSQSPSNKVTEKGKDVELRCDPISGHTALYWYRQSLGQGLEFLIYFQGNSAPDKSGLPSDRFSAERTGGSVSTLTIQRTQQEDSAVYLCASSLWARSGEQYFGPGTRLTVT.

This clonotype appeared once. CDR3: CASSHRNTGELFF. DNA of the CDR3: TGTGCCAGCAGCCACAGGAACACCGGGGAGCTGTTTTTT. The V gene is TRBV5-6, the J gene TRBJ2-2; D uncertain. Germline CDR1 and CDR2: SGHDT and YYEEEE. The germline V and J ends were trimmed by 4 bases and 1 base, with 5 bases remaining between them. This CDR3 is built from 13 residues.

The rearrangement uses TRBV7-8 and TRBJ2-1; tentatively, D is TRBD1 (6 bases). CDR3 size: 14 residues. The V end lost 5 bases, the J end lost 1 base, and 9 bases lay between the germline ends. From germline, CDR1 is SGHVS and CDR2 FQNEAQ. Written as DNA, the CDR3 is TGTGCCAGCAGCCGGGACACTTCCTACAATGAGCAGTTCTTC. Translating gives CASSRDTSYNEQFF. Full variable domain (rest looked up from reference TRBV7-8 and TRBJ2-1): GAGVSQSPRYKVAKRGQDVALRCDPISGHVSLFWYQQALGQGPEFLTYFQNEAQLDKSGLPSDRFFAERPEGSVSTLKIQRTQQEDSAVYLCASSRDTSYNEQFFGPGTRLTVL.

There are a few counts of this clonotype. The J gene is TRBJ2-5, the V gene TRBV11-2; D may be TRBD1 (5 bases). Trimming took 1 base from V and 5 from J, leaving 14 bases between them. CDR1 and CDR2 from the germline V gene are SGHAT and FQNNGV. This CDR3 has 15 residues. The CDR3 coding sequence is TGTGCCAGCAGCTTAGGACCCCATCCAGGGGAGACCCAGTACTTC. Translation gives CASSLGPHPGETQYF. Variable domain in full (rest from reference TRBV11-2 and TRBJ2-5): EAGVAQSPRYKIIEKRQSVAFWCNPISGHATLYWYQQILGQGPKLLIQFQNNGVVDDSQLPKDRFSAERLKGVDSTLKIQPAKLEDSAVYLCASSLGPHPGETQYFGPGTRLLVL.

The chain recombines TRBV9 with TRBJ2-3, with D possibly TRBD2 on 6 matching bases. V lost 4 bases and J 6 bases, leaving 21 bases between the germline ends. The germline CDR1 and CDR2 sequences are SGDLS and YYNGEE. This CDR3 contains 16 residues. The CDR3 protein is CASSPVLGGGVDTQYF. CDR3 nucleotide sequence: TGTGCCAGCAGCCCCGTTCTCGGGGGTGGGGTGGATACGCAGTATTTT.

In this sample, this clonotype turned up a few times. The CDR3 sequence: CASSRERTYTGELFF. The CDR3 nucleotides are TGCGCCAGCAGCCGAGAGAGGACCTACACCGGGGAGCTGTTTTTT. V usage is TRBV4-3 and J usage is TRBJ2-2, with D unresolved. The length of the CDR3 is 15 residues. CDR1 and CDR2 from the germline V gene are LGHNA and YSLEER. Trimming took 4 bases from V and 3 from J, leaving 12 bases between them.

The CDR3 is CASSYRLAGGGTTFRNEQFF. The CDR3 nucleotides read TGTGCCAGCAGCTACCGACTAGCGGGGGGGGGTACTACGTTCAGGAATGAGCAGTTCTTC. The rearrangement joins TRBV11-1 to TRBJ2-1, with TRBD2 matching 14 bases. CDR1 and CDR2 from the germline V gene are SGHAT and FQDESV (reference sequence). The CDR3 is 20 amino acids. V lost 4 bases to trimming and J lost 7 bases; unmatched junction nucleotides: 18.

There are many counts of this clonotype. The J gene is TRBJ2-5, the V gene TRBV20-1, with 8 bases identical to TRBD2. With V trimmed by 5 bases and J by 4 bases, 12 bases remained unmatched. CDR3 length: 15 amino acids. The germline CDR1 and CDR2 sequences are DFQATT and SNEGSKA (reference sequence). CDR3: CSALTSGGPGETQYF. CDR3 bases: TGCAGTGCTCTCACCTCGGGGGGGCCCGGAGAGACCCAGTACTTC.

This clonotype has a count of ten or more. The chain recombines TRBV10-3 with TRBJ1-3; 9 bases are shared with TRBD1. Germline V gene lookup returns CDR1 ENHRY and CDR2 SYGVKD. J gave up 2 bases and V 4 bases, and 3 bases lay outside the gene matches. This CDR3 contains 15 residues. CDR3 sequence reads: CAISARTGAGNTIYF. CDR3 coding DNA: TGTGCCATCAGTGCCCGGACAGGGGCTGGAAACACCATATATTTT.

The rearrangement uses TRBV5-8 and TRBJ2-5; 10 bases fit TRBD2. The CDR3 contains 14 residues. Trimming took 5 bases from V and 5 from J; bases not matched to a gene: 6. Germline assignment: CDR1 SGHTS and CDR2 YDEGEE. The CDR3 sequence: CASRLGLAIETQYF. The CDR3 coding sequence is TGTGCCAGCAGGCTGGGACTAGCGATTGAGACCCAGTACTTC.